This record covers a single T cell receptor (beta chain). Its matching antigen is unknown. These data are taken from a study of cytomegalovirus exposure and HLA in healthy donors. Study-wide findings and caveats: A later analysis reportedly found that, within productive TCRs, an Asian-associated ancestry cluster had fewer N-insertions than the mean observed across the roughly 670 donors. Presence/absence analyses rested on an assumption that sequencing depth was roughly uniform across donors. There were 160 or so TCR beta chains listed as cytomegalovirus-associated. Prior analysis indicated that the majority of TCR beta V segments exhibited productivity approximately 90% or approximately 30% of the time.

With 60 Vbeta and 13 Jbeta primers, the PCR was carried out. Clones were sequenced by immunoSEQ multiplex PCR, and TCRdb holds only the in-frame ones, with some missing. There are 150,000 to 200,000 clones in the sample; approximately 70% occur only once, and approximately 1.8% lies in the top ten. Sequenced: PBMCs. This TCR was recovered from a woman in her twenties or thirties in good health and CMV-seronegative.

This CDR3 is CASRPPGEDTEAFF. CDR3 coding DNA: TGTGCCAGCAGGCCCCCGGGGGAAGACACTGAAGCTTTCTTT. The gene calls are TRBV7-9 and TRBJ1-1, with TRBD1 as a possible D gene (5 bases). Per the germline V gene, CDR1 is SEHNR and CDR2 is FQNEAQ (reference sequence). Trimming stripped 6 bases from V and 3 bases from J, with 14 bases between. This CDR3 region has 14 residues.